Detailed here is one TCR beta chain. Its antigen is still unknown. Nothing much larger sits one base from this clone, and base qualities are not available. The sample's time point label, decoded: about 28 days (+/-7) after the second vaccine dose. AZD1222 recipients with second doses at about 4 weeks or about 12 weeks were pooled, because spike-specific TCR depth and breadth did not differ between schedules. Vaccinee samples came from UK trials COV001 and COV002, including a single-blind randomized controlled phase 2/3 trial of AZD1222 (ChAdOx1 nCoV-19) in healthy adults. For TCRbeta chain sequencing, PBMC samples were collected from trial participants at day 0 and at day 28 after the second dose. For CDR1 and CDR2, the germline V gene lists ENHRY and SYGVKD. From the cysteine through the phenylalanine, the CDR3 covers 18 amino acids. The DNA shown is the 54-base CDR3, in frame from base 1. V and J are trimmed by 8 bases and 6 bases, and the gene matches miss 15 bases of the junction.

This sample is drawn from a study of T cell responses to AZD1222 COVID-19 vaccine (dated by TCRdb to 2020 to 2022). Notes on the research overall: A total of under 250 trial participants underwent TCR sequencing, of whom approximately 200 had received two doses of AZD1222 and approximately 26 had received two doses of the MenACWY control vaccine. Trial participants were enrolled by age into 18-55, 56-69 and 70-plus year subgroups, with roughly 150, 30 and 60 TCR-sequenced participants respectively.

The paper's findings and limits, for the study overall: Participants were mostly white British and included more females than males, and it was suggested by the authors that clonal diversity may have been underestimated. Spike-specific TCR breadth and depth rose significantly after two AZD1222 doses compared with day 0 and with MenACWY recipients. Conclusions about previously exposed vaccinees are limited, since just 5 or 6 AZD1222 recipients were seropositive for SARS-CoV-2 at baseline. In the small 56-69-year group, the increase in depth fell short of significance, most likely because of low power. Nearly half of unique spike-specific TCRs reportedly recognized epitopes outside regions mutated in the B.1.351 and B.1.1.7 variants. CD4 TCRs associated with the vaccine covered the entire spike protein, and the dominant responses were in regions 160-218 and 743-854. Because no day 14 peak-response samples were available, repertoires were characterized only after the peak T cell response.

The CDR3 regions of human TCRbeta chains were analyzed by immunosequencing. Under the source paper's analysis protocol: Repertoire TCRs were matched against a reference library of SARS-CoV-2-specific TCRs generated with the MIRA antigen-specificity platform. Breadth was defined as the fraction of unique TCRs that were SARS-CoV-2-associated, and depth was defined as the fraction of total T cells that were SARS-CoV-2-associated. Using the MIRA data, each spike-specific TCR was assigned both to the spike region to which the TCR was reactive and to a CD4 or CD8 class. Log10-transformed breadth and depth values were compared by one-way ANOVA with Sidak's multiple comparisons tests. Entries here come from immuneACCESS through TCRdb and include only in-frame sequences with V and J called. Some clones fail to appear in such tables; in the studies checked, an unresolved V gene covers under half of the shortfall, and the cause of the remainder is unknown. V and J calls plus clone size are reproduced from that table; the DNA served to infer D and trimming. The sample has 73,000 or so clones on record, 60% to 85% of them singletons. The ten largest account for roughly 50% of the sample.

The V and J segments used are TRBV10-3 and TRBJ2-1; the central 14 bases match TRBD2. Sequencing was performed on peripheral blood, taken 28 days after the second AZD1222 dose. This TCR came from an adult who received the AZD1222 COVID-19 vaccine. The CDR3: CAIGPGLAGAALVNEQFF. The nucleotide sequence is TGTGCCATCGGACCGGGACTAGCGGGGGCGGCCCTTGTCAATGAGCAGTTCTTC.